This T cell receptor beta chain is from a study of shared clonotypes between healthy human individuals. Germline V CDR1 and CDR2: SGHRS, YFSETQ. There are 15 residues in the CDR3. Trimming removed 4 bases at V and 0 bases at J, with 11 bases between. In regard to this clone: Its antigen is as yet unknown.

The assay was carried out at the deep level. TCRdb's copy holds only in-frame clones and misses some; the assay was immunoSEQ multiplex PCR. The table lists more than 2,000,000 clones, 90% to 95% of them singletons. Points from the study as a whole: Blood alone was sampled, and tissue repertoires likely differ.

All the donors were Caucasian adults who lived in Nashville, Tennessee. This clonotype originated in a man younger than 35 in good health. Some clones in this sample may be carry-over from other donors' samples. The gene calls are TRBV5-1 and TRBJ2-1; D call uncertain. Sequenced material: naive CD4+ T cells from PBMCs. The sample's subset: CD45RA+ positively selected. The CDR3 is CASSTSPSSYNEQFF. The CDR3 region has the DNA TGCGCCAGCAGCACGTCGCCCAGCTCCTACAATGAGCAGTTCTTC.